A selection of T cell receptor beta chains follows, all from one sample in a study of T cell responses to AZD1222 COVID-19 vaccine. The assay was immunoSEQ multiplex PCR, and TCRdb's table has in-frame clones only and misses some. The sample lists roughly 180,000 clones, 90% to 95% occurring once. The sample consisted of peripheral blood, taken on day 0 of AZD1222 vaccination. Receptors were obtained from an adult in good health. Each CDR3 is given with its conserved first and last residue. A D gene is named only where the DNA matches it firmly. Rows give clone size only sometimes, using once, few, many, or a class for an expanded clone.

j_call clone_size d_call v_call cdr3_nt cdr3_aa
TRBJ2-7 NA TRBD2 TRBV19 TGTGCCAGTACCCTGACTAGCGGGAGCACCGAGCAGTACTTC CASTLTSGSTEQYF
TRBJ1-1 NA NA TRBV7-9 TGTGCCAGCAGCCACGGGGATTCAGAAGCTTTCTTT CASSHGDSEAFF
TRBJ2-1 NA TRBD1 TRBV9 TGTGCCAGCAGCGTGGGAGCGGGACAGGGGTTTAATGAGCAGTTCTTC CASSVGAGQGFNEQFF
TRBJ1-2 once TRBD1 TRBV6-5 TGTGCCAGCAGGAGGACAGGGGAGCACTATGGCTACACCTTC CASRRTGEHYGYTF
TRBJ2-6 NA TRBD2 TRBV7-8 TGTGCCAGCAGCGCGGGACTAGCGGGAGGTGGCGGGGCCAACGTCCTGACTTTC CASSAGLAGGGGANVLTF
TRBJ1-4 NA NA TRBV5-1 TGCGCCAGCAGACCCGACCTACAGAATGGGGAAAAACTGTTTTTT CASRPDLQNGEKLFF
TRBJ2-5 once NA TRBV7-8 TGTGCCAGCAGCTTAGACGGGAGAGGCCAAGAGACCCAGTACTTC CASSLDGRGQETQYF
TRBJ2-1 few TRBD2 TRBV4-3 TGCGCCAGCAGCCAAGGATTGGTGGGACTAGCGGGAGATCTTGAGCAGTTCTTC CASSQGLVGLAGDLEQFF
TRBJ2-7 NA NA TRBV10-3 TGTGCCATCAGTGACTACGGGAGAGGGGCGGACGAGCAGTACTTC CAISDYGRGADEQYF
TRBJ2-7 NA NA TRBV7-8 TGTGCCAGCAGCTTAAGGATCTACGAGCAGTACTTC CASSLRIYEQYF
TRBJ1-1 NA NA TRBV6-5 TGTGCCAGCAACCCCCGGGGCGGGCCCTCTGAAGCTTTCTTT CASNPRGGPSEAFF
TRBJ1-2 NA TRBD1 TRBV7-8 TGTGCCAGCAGCCAAACTAGGTACAGGGGGACGGGCTACACCTTC CASSQTRYRGTGYTF
TRBJ2-3 NA NA TRBV5-1 TGCGCCAGCAGCTTGAGAGGGGTGCTCACAGATACGCAGTATTTT CASSLRGVLTDTQYF
TRBJ2-5 NA NA TRBV20-1 TGCAGTGCCCTGCCGTTGGAGACCCAGTACTTC CSALPLETQYF
TRBJ2-1 NA NA TRBV29-1 TGCAGCGTTGAAGAGTCAAGCCCCCGCTCCTACAATGAGCAGTTCTTC CSVEESSPRSYNEQFF
TRBJ2-3 NA NA TRBV4-1 TGCGCCAGCAGCCCACGGGACCAGATCACAGATACGCAGTATTTT CASSPRDQITDTQYF
TRBJ2-1 NA TRBD2 TRBV9 TGTGCCAGCAGTGAACTAACTAGCGGCACCTACAATGAGCAGTTCTTC CASSELTSGTYNEQFF
TRBJ1-2 NA NA TRBV19 TGTGCCAGTAGCTCCGCAACCGCCACTTCCGGCTATGGCTACACCTTC CASSSATATSGYGYTF
TRBJ2-2 NA TRBD1 TRBV24-1 TGTGCCACCAGTGATTTTTGGACAGGGGTCACCGGGGAGCTGTTTTTT CATSDFWTGVTGELFF
TRBJ2-1 once TRBD2 TRBV27 TGTGCCAGCAGTTCCGCCCTGGGACTAGCTCCGGGCAATGAGCAGTTCTTC CASSSALGLAPGNEQFF
TRBJ1-6 NA TRBD1 TRBV5-6 TGTGCCAGCAGCTTGCCGGGACAGGGTGGTGGTTCACCCCTCCACTTT CASSLPGQGGGSPLHF
TRBJ2-5 NA NA TRBV5-4 TGTGCCAGCAGCTTGGTGGGCCTAGAGACCCAGTACTTC CASSLVGLETQYF
TRBJ1-5 NA TRBD1 TRBV28 TGTGCCAGCAGTTTAAAAGGGGGCAGTCAGCCCCAGCATTTT CASSLKGGSQPQHF
TRBJ1-2 NA TRBD1 TRBV3-1/TRBV3-2 TGTGCCAGCAGCCTCGTGGACAGGGGAGCTAGGGGCTACACCTTC CASSLVDRGARGYTF
TRBJ2-1 NA NA TRBV5-6 TGTGCCAGCAGACGAACAGAAGTTGAGCAGTTCTTC CASRRTEVEQFF
TRBJ2-7 NA NA TRBV20-1 TGCAGTGGAGGGGGGACTGCCGAGCAGTACTTC CSGGGTAEQYF
TRBJ2-2 NA NA TRBV15 TGTGCCACCAGCAGAGATTCGTGGCAGAACACCGGGGAGCTGTTTTTT CATSRDSWQNTGELFF
TRBJ2-6 NA NA TRBV9 TGTGCCAGCAGCTTCTTGAGGTCTGGGGCCAACGTCCTGACTTTC CASSFLRSGANVLTF
TRBJ1-1 NA NA TRBV12-3/TRBV12-4 TGTGCCAGCAGTTTAGTAGCACAGCCTGAAGCTTTCTTT CASSLVAQPEAFF
TRBJ2-2 once NA TRBV9 TGTGCCAGCAGCGTAGGTGACGGTCTCAACACCGGGGAGCTGTTTTTT CASSVGDGLNTGELFF
TRBJ2-7 NA NA TRBV5-1 TGCGCCAGCAGCTTGGACGTAGCGGCCTACGAGCAGTACTTC CASSLDVAAYEQYF
TRBJ2-3 NA TRBD2 TRBV24-1 TGTGCCACCAGTGTCACTAGCGGGAGGAACACAGATACGCAGTATTTT CATSVTSGRNTDTQYF
TRBJ1-1 NA TRBD1 TRBV19 TGTGCCAGTAGTATGACAGGGTGGTACACTGAAGCTTTCTTT CASSMTGWYTEAFF
TRBJ2-5 few NA TRBV10-3 TGTGCCATCAGTGAAATCCGTCCCAGGAGCGGATTTCAAGAGACCCAGTACTTC CAISEIRPRSGFQETQYF
TRBJ1-1 NA NA TRBV10-2 TGCGCCAGCACCGCCTTCGGTGGGGCGTCCACTGAAGCTTTCTTT CASTAFGGASTEAFF
TRBJ1-2 once NA TRBV28 TGTGCCAGCAGTTTTGAGAGACGCTATGGCTACACCTTC CASSFERRYGYTF
TRBJ2-1 NA TRBD2 TRBV28 TGTGCCAGCACCCCGGGACTAGCGTCCAGCTCCTACAATGAGCAGTTCTTC CASTPGLASSSYNEQFF
TRBJ1-6 NA NA TRBV24-1 TGTGCCACCAGTGATAGGAAGGATTCACCCCTCCACTTT CATSDRKDSPLHF
TRBJ2-7 few TRBD1 TRBV27 TGTGCCAGCAGTCCGCCGGGACAGGGGTTCTACGAGCAGTACTTC CASSPPGQGFYEQYF
TRBJ1-2 NA NA TRBV7-3 TGTGCCAGCAGCTTAAACTACTCGCCAGGGGCGAAAGTAAGGTATGGCTACACCTTC CASSLNYSPGAKVRYGYTF